This T cell receptor (beta chain) was observed in a study of blood T cell repertoires in COVID-19. Whole-study context: Samples taken during acute and convalescent COVID-19 were collected in the United States, Italy and Spain. Sample material is recorded as cDNA or gDNA derived from T cells, B-cell-depleted T cells, or PBMCs.

Authors' processing steps: Amplification with reference gene primers provided the estimates of nucleated cell counts. TCRdb's copy holds only in-frame clones and misses some; the assay was immunoSEQ multiplex PCR. That table gives V, J and clone size, and the DNA gave D and trimming. Altogether more than 85,000 clones are present, 88% being singletons, with the ten largest covering about 3.5%. The receptor's source is a woman aged 45-59 years with acute or convalescent COVID-19. Sequenced sample: peripheral blood.

The CDR3 nucleotides read TGTGCCTGGTGCATTTTCCGGACTAGCGGGAGACTTGGTGAGCAGTTCTTC. It is translated as CAWCIFRTSGRLGEQFF. This chain links TRBV30 with TRBJ2-1; TRBD2 matches at 13 bases. This CDR3 region has 17 residues. The trim removed 5 bases at V and 9 bases at J, leaving 16 bases unmatched. The germline V gene has CDR1 GTSNPN and CDR2 SVGIG (reference sequence).